This TCR beta chain was recovered during a study of T-cell memory formation after mild COVID-19. In the study overall: For the most part, TCR clusters were specific to one donor.

This clonotype was seen a handful of times. The target antigen is unknown. TCRdb passed the 5' RACE reads through MiXCR, listing each CDR3 protein once. The sample shows more than 250,000 distinct CDR3 sequences, around 17% of them seen only once. The germline gives CDR1 SGHVS, CDR2 FQNEAQ. This CDR3 spans 15 amino acids. Trimming took 3 bases from V and 8 from J, leaving 17 bases between them. Findings of the study overall: Memory from before infection featured some responding clones, which suggests cross-reactive memory joined.

The sequence was collected from a man between 18 and 35 years old who had mild COVID-19 (a few samples of this study predate the infection). Cell type and time point are not known. Sequencing input: PBMCs or a T cell subset sorted from them (not recorded which). The chain combines TRBV7-8 with TRBJ2-1; D not resolved. CDR3 bases: TGTGCCAGCAGCTTCGGTGACTGGACGTTCGATGAGCAGTTCTTC. Its protein product is CASSFGDWTFDEQFF. Looking up the rest from reference TRBV7-8 and TRBJ2-1 gives the full variable domain: GAGVSQSPRYKVAKRGQDVALRCDPISGHVSLFWYQQALGQGPEFLTYFQNEAQLDKSGLPSDRFFAERPEGSVSTLKIQRTQQEDSAVYLCASSFGDWTFDEQFFGPGTRLTVL.